Listed here are 11 T cell receptor beta chains from one sample, sequenced in a study of cytomegalovirus exposure and HLA in healthy donors. The primer mix had 60 Vbeta and 13 Jbeta primers. The table came from immunoSEQ multiplex PCR; TCRdb's copy has only in-frame clones and leaves some out. The repertoire holds 89,000 or so clones, roughly 80% seen once, with roughly 2% in the top ten. The sample was PBMCs. The receptors were gathered from a boy between 5 and 17 years old in good health and CMV-seronegative.

The chain uses TRBV13 and TRBJ2-1; TRBD1 matches at 8 bases. Unmatched junction bases numbered 19, after V lost 5 bases and J lost 7 bases. Germline lookup yields CDR1 PRHDT and CDR2 FYEKMQ (reference sequence). The CDR3 is 18 residues long. As DNA, the CDR3 is TGTGCCAGCAGCCATCCTCTAAAAGACAGGGGAGAAGGAAATGAGCAGTTCTTC. This codes for CASSHPLKDRGEGNEQFF. Full variable domain (rest looked up from reference TRBV13 and TRBJ2-1): AAGVIQSPRHLIKEKRETATLKCYPIPRHDTVYWYQQGPGQDPQFLISFYEKMQSDKGSIPDRFSAQQFSDYHSELNMSSLELGDSALYFCASSHPLKDRGEGNEQFFGPGTRLTVL.

This clone was detected only once. This rearrangement joins TRBV6-5 to TRBJ2-5, with a possible D match to TRBD2 (7 bases). Germline lookup yields CDR1 MNHEY and CDR2 SVGAGI. The CDR3 spans 15 residues. Trimming removed 6 bases from V and 1 base from J, with 15 bases in between. Here the CDR3 DNA reads TGTGCCAGCAGCAGGGGAGGGGGGAGCCAAGAGACCCAGTACTTC. This codes for CASSRGGGSQETQYF.

This clone showed up just a few times. The CDR3 reads CASTSPVDQPQHF. The CDR3 region has the DNA TGTGCCAGCACCTCCCCGGTAGATCAGCCCCAGCATTTT. This chain uses TRBV28 with TRBJ1-5; the D is unclear. The CDR3 runs to 13 residues. The V gene lost 7 bases and the J gene lost 5 bases, with 12 bases spanning the gap. Germline assignment: CDR1 MDHEN and CDR2 SYDVKM.

This rearrangement joins TRBV6-6 to TRBJ2-1; weak D call: TRBD1 (7 bases). This CDR3 has 15 amino acids. The germline V gene has CDR1 MNHNY and CDR2 SVGAGI (reference sequence). Trimming cost V 7 bases and J 4 bases, with 17 bases left between them. The CDR3 DNA reads TGTGCCAGCATTCCCTCCAGGGGGGCTTACAATGAGCAGTTCTTC. Amino acid sequence: CASIPSRGAYNEQFF.

This clone was detected only once. J is TRBJ1-2 and V is TRBV28; D unclear. CDR1 and CDR2 (germline): MDHEN, SYDVKM. Trimming removed 5 bases from V and 4 bases from J, with 17 bases in between. The CDR3 runs to 15 residues. The CDR3 sequence: CASSGVRGDLYGYTF. The CDR3 bases are TGTGCCAGCAGTGGTGTGAGAGGCGACCTCTATGGCTACACCTTC.

The V gene is TRBV7-2, the J gene TRBJ1-5, with a tentative D call TRBD1 (5 bases). CDR1 is SGHTA, CDR2 FQGNSA, per germline. CDR3 size: 15 residues. The ends were cut back, 4 bases at V and 5 bases at J, with 15 bases in the middle. The CDR3: CASSWAGIQDQPQHF. The CDR3 DNA reads as TGTGCCAGCAGCTGGGCAGGGATTCAAGATCAGCCCCAGCATTTT.

The CDR3 DNA reads TGCAGCGTTGGTAGGGGGCAAGAGACCCAGTACTTC. Translating gives CSVGRGQETQYF. V and J are TRBV29-1 and TRBJ2-5; the D gene is possibly TRBD1 (6 bases). V was pared by 4 bases and J by 2 bases, with 8 bases between. The CDR3 covers 12 residues. Germline values: CDR1 SQVTM, CDR2 ANQGSEA.

V gene TRBV7-2 combines with J gene TRBJ2-2; weak D call: TRBD2 (6 bases). This CDR3 has 15 residues. The V and J ends lost 0 bases and 3 bases respectively, with 8 bases between them. In germline, CDR1 is SGHTA, CDR2 FQGNSA. CDR3 DNA sequence: TGTGCCAGCAGCTTAGCGGGGGGAGACACCGGGGAGCTGTTTTTT. Translated, it gives CASSLAGGDTGELFF.

This clone appeared a few times. The chain joins TRBV10-2 to TRBJ1-5; possible D gene TRBD1, 6 bases. Trimming left V 6 bases short and J 6 bases short, with 21 bases between. The germline V gene has CDR1 WSHSY and CDR2 SAAADI. This CDR3 region has 16 residues. The DNA for the CDR3 is TGCGCCAGCAGCCCCTTGGGAGGGGACAAAAGTCAGCCCCAGCATTTT. The encoded protein is CASSPLGGDKSQPQHF.

This chain joins TRBV9 and TRBJ2-3; 10 nucleotides agree with TRBD2. The CDR3 runs 16 residues. The ends lost 4 bases at V and 4 bases at J; junction bases unmatched: 9. Germline V lookup: CDR1 SGDLS, CDR2 YYNGEE. The CDR3 reads CASSPRAGGPSDTQYF. DNA of the CDR3: TGTGCCAGCAGCCCCCGAGCGGGAGGGCCCTCAGATACGCAGTATTTT.

The V gene is TRBV10-3, the J gene TRBJ2-7; D is unclear. CDR1 is ENHRY, CDR2 SYGVKD, per germline. The V and J ends lost 2 bases and 2 bases respectively, with 4 bases between them. This CDR3 spans 12 amino acids. CDR3 coding DNA: TGTGCCATCAGTGAGCAGACCTACGAGCAGTACTTC. Its protein is CAISEQTYEQYF.